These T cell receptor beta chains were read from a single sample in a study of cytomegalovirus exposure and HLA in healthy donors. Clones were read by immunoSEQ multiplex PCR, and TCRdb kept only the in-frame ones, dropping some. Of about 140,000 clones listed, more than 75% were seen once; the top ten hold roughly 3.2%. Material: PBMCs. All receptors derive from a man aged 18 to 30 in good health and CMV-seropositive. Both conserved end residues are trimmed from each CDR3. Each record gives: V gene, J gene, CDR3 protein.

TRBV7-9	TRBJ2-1	ASSLLRLTSGRANEQF
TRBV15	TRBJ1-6	ATSSLSLTGTGSPLH
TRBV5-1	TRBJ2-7	ASSLEGTSGEQY
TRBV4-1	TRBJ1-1	ASSHQTGIGMNTEAF
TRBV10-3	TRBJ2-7	AISESGTGINEQY
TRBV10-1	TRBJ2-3	ASSPDRGSTDTQY
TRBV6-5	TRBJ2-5	ASTNGTGETQY
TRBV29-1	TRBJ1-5	SVQRGLEPQH
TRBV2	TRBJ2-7	ASRSYGGLGYEQY
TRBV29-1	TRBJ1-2	SVDQGALNYGYT
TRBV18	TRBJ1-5	ASSRLQGWGNQPQH
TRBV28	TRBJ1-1	ASSSGQGPRGAF
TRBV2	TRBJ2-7	ASRTGAYEQY
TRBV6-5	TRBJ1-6	ASRPAYYNSPLH
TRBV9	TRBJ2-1	ASSVGGQGLNEQF
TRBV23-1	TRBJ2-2	ASSQSEDGNTGELF
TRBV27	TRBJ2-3	ASSLNRVDTQY
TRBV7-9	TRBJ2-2	ASSRGSGHNTGELF
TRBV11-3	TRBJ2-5	ASSLAPWGGETQY
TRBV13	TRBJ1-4	ASSDRTAANEKLF
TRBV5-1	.	ASSLEGLAFSYEQY
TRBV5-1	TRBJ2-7	ASVQVAGGRDEQY
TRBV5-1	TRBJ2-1	ASSPGPGQASGRTPNEQF
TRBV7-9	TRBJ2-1	ASSLPPGTGSSYNEQF
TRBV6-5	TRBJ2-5	ASSWGGAEETQY
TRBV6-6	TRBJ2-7	ASSGNPAYEQY
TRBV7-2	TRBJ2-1	ASSLDGYNEQF
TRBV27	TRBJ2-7	ASRGGLSYEQY
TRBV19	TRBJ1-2	ASSPSGGAQSYGYT
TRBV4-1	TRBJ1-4	ASSQVGQGVEKLF
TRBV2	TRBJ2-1	ASSDRVTYNEQF
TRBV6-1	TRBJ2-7	ASTAAGTGHYEQY
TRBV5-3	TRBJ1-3	ARSLLPGTGQRVSGNTIY
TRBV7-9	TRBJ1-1	ASKGDRKNTEAF
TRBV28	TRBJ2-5	ASSLGTGGQETQY
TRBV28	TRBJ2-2	ASSPPGQGGRELF
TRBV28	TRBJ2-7	ASTLTGILSYEQY
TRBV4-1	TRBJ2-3	ASSQESNSRVITDTQY
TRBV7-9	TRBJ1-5	ASSPRTGPPDQPQH
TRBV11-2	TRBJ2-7	ASSLEGTGGWQY
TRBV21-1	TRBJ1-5	ASSTPSRADRGRMGQPQH
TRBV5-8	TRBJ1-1	ASSIAGTANTEAF
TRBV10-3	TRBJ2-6	AIRAGAGANVLT
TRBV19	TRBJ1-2	ASSAFTGFGYT
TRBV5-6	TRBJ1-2	ASSGGRSNYGYT
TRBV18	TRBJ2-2	ASSPGQMNTGELF
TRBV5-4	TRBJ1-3	ASRRQESSGNTIY
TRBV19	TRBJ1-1	ASISERRGSTEAF
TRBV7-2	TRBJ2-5	ASSFFPGSYETQY
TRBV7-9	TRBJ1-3	ASSLVAVSGNTIY
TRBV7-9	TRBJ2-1	ASSLVGTGKDNEQF
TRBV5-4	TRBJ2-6	ASSWGQGYSGANVLT
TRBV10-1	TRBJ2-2	ASSESILVLAGNTGELF
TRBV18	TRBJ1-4	ASSPTNVFTVATNEKLF